This is a list of T cell receptor beta chains from one sample in a study of CD8+ T cells in alopecia areata. Clones were read by immunoSEQ multiplex PCR, and TCRdb kept only the in-frame ones, dropping some. This sample carries over 95,000 clones, approximately 55% of them seen once, and the ten largest clones take 3% to 4%. The sequences come from CD4+ T cells sorted from blood, collected at week 24, from a patient treated with tofacitinib. These receptors all stem from a human donor with alopecia areata. Both conserved end residues are part of each CDR3. A D gene is named only where the DNA matches it firmly. Size values are once, few and many counts, or a class for expanded clones, and some rows have none.

cdr3_nt: TGTGCCAGCAGCGCTGGACTAGCGGCGTCCCGGGGTGAGCAGTTCTTC
cdr3_aa: CASSAGLAASRGEQFF
d_call: TRBD2
clone_size: few
v_call: TRBV5-6
j_call: TRBJ2-1

cdr3_nt: TGTGCCAGCAGCTACCGGGTTGGGCACGGCTACACCTTC
cdr3_aa: CASSYRVGHGYTF
d_call: NA
clone_size: NA
v_call: TRBV11-2
j_call: TRBJ1-2

cdr3_nt: TGTGCCAGCAGTTACCCCCAGGTCCAAGAGACCCAGTACTTC
cdr3_aa: CASSYPQVQETQYF
d_call: NA
clone_size: NA
v_call: TRBV6-6
j_call: TRBJ2-5

cdr3_nt: TGTGCCAGCAGTGGGTCGGCCGCAACTAATGAAAAACTGTTTTTT
cdr3_aa: CASSGSAATNEKLFF
d_call: NA
clone_size: NA
v_call: TRBV27
j_call: TRBJ1-4

cdr3_nt: TGCAGCGTTGAAGATCGACTAGCTGGGGAGACCCAGTACTTC
cdr3_aa: CSVEDRLAGETQYF
d_call: TRBD2
clone_size: NA
v_call: TRBV29-1
j_call: TRBJ2-5

cdr3_nt: TGTGCCACTTTCAGGGTAAACTATGGCTACACCTTC
cdr3_aa: CATFRVNYGYTF
d_call: NA
clone_size: few
v_call: TRBV19
j_call: TRBJ1-2

cdr3_nt: TGCAGCGTTGAGAGACACTCAAACACCGGGGAGCTGTTTTTT
cdr3_aa: CSVERHSNTGELFF
d_call: NA
clone_size: NA
v_call: TRBV29-1
j_call: TRBJ2-2

cdr3_nt: TGTGCCAGCAGTCCCATGGAGGGCCCTGAAGCTTTCTTT
cdr3_aa: CASSPMEGPEAFF
d_call: NA
clone_size: few
v_call: TRBV5-5
j_call: TRBJ1-1

cdr3_nt: TGTGCCAGCAGCTTAGTGGCAGATTACAATGAGCAGTTCTTC
cdr3_aa: CASSLVADYNEQFF
d_call: NA
clone_size: NA
v_call: TRBV7-3
j_call: TRBJ2-1

cdr3_nt: TGTGCCATCAGTGACGAGACAGGATCCTACGAGCAGTACTTC
cdr3_aa: CAISDETGSYEQYF
d_call: NA
clone_size: few
v_call: TRBV10-3
j_call: TRBJ2-7

cdr3_nt: TGTGCCAGCAGTGAATCCTCCGGAGGGGAGCTGTTTTTT
cdr3_aa: CASSESSGGELFF
d_call: NA
clone_size: NA
v_call: TRBV25-1
j_call: TRBJ2-2

cdr3_nt: TGTGCCTGGAGTGGCGGCCGGGTCGAGGTCGGGGAGCTGTTTTTT
cdr3_aa: CAWSGGRVEVGELFF
d_call: NA
clone_size: NA
v_call: TRBV30
j_call: TRBJ2-2

cdr3_nt: TGCAGCGTTAGCCCCTGGCAGGGGGGACGGAATGAGCAGTTCTTC
cdr3_aa: CSVSPWQGGRNEQFF
d_call: NA
clone_size: NA
v_call: TRBV29-1
j_call: TRBJ2-1

cdr3_nt: TGCAGCGCTCGGGGGGGCCGGGATGAGCAGTTCTTC
cdr3_aa: CSARGGRDEQFF
d_call: TRBD2
clone_size: NA
v_call: TRBV29-1
j_call: TRBJ2-1

cdr3_nt: TGTGCCAGCAGCCGACCCCGCTACGAGCAGTACTTC
cdr3_aa: CASSRPRYEQYF
d_call: NA
clone_size: many
v_call: TRBV5-6
j_call: TRBJ2-7

cdr3_nt: TGTGCCACCAGCAGAGAATTCCAGGAGGCTCAGCCCCAGCATTTT
cdr3_aa: CATSREFQEAQPQHF
d_call: NA
clone_size: few
v_call: TRBV15
j_call: TRBJ1-5

cdr3_nt: TGTGCCTGTGGTAAGGTCTCTGGAAACACCATATATTTT
cdr3_aa: CACGKVSGNTIYF
d_call: NA
clone_size: NA
v_call: TRBV30
j_call: TRBJ1-3

cdr3_nt: TGTGCCTGGAGGGCCGCGGGTCTCTACGAGCAGTACTTC
cdr3_aa: CAWRAAGLYEQYF
d_call: NA
clone_size: NA
v_call: TRBV30
j_call: TRBJ2-7

cdr3_nt: TGCAGCACGTCCGTGGGAAGTAATGAAAAACTGTTTTTT
cdr3_aa: CSTSVGSNEKLFF
d_call: NA
clone_size: NA
v_call: TRBV29-1
j_call: TRBJ1-4

cdr3_nt: TGTGCCAGCAGTTTAGGGCTAAAACCCACCGGGGAGCTGTTTTTT
cdr3_aa: CASSLGLKPTGELFF
d_call: NA
clone_size: few
v_call: TRBV28
j_call: TRBJ2-2

cdr3_nt: TGTGCCAGCAGTGTCAACAGGGATGACACCGGGGAGCTGTTTTTT
cdr3_aa: CASSVNRDDTGELFF
d_call: NA
clone_size: NA
v_call: TRBV2
j_call: TRBJ2-2

cdr3_nt: TGCAGCGTGACCCGGACAGGGGGCGGAACTGAAGCTTTCTTT
cdr3_aa: CSVTRTGGGTEAFF
d_call: TRBD1
clone_size: NA
v_call: TRBV29-1
j_call: TRBJ1-1

cdr3_nt: TGCAGCGTTGAAGTGGTCAGCAAAAATGAGCAGTTCTTC
cdr3_aa: CSVEVVSKNEQFF
d_call: NA
clone_size: few
v_call: TRBV29-1
j_call: TRBJ2-1

cdr3_nt: TGTGCCAGCAGTTTGGAGGGTAGCTATGAGCAGTTCTTC
cdr3_aa: CASSLEGSYEQFF
d_call: NA
clone_size: few
v_call: TRBV27
j_call: TRBJ2-1

cdr3_nt: TGTGCCACCTCGGACAGGAGCGTCCCAGATACGCAGTATTTT
cdr3_aa: CATSDRSVPDTQYF
d_call: TRBD1
clone_size: NA
v_call: TRBV19
j_call: TRBJ2-3

cdr3_nt: TGTGCCAGCAGCGCGCAGTCAGCCACGGGCACCGGGGAGCTGTTTTTT
cdr3_aa: CASSAQSATGTGELFF
d_call: NA
clone_size: NA
v_call: TRBV9
j_call: TRBJ2-2

cdr3_nt: TGTGCCAGCAGCCACACCCAGGGAGTCAAAAACATTCAGTACTTC
cdr3_aa: CASSHTQGVKNIQYF
d_call: NA
clone_size: NA
v_call: TRBV5-6
j_call: TRBJ2-4

cdr3_nt: TGTGCCAGCAGCCCAATCCGGGACAGGGTGGGCTCCTACAATGAGCAGTTCTTC
cdr3_aa: CASSPIRDRVGSYNEQFF
d_call: TRBD1
clone_size: NA
v_call: TRBV7-2
j_call: TRBJ2-1

cdr3_nt: TGTGCCACCAGCAGGGGTCAGGGGGGATACAATTCACCCCTCCACTTT
cdr3_aa: CATSRGQGGYNSPLHF
d_call: TRBD1
clone_size: NA
v_call: TRBV15
j_call: TRBJ1-6

cdr3_nt: TGTGCCAGCAGTGCCAGGGCGAGCTCCTACAATGAGCAGTTCTTC
cdr3_aa: CASSARASSYNEQFF
d_call: NA
clone_size: NA
v_call: TRBV2
j_call: TRBJ2-1

cdr3_nt: TGTGCCAGCAGTTTGAAGCGGGCTTACAATGAGCAGTTCTTC
cdr3_aa: CASSLKRAYNEQFF
d_call: NA
clone_size: few
v_call: TRBV27
j_call: TRBJ2-1

cdr3_nt: TGTGCCATCAGAAGACTACAGAACACCGGGGAGCTGTTTTTT
cdr3_aa: CAIRRLQNTGELFF
d_call: NA
clone_size: few
v_call: TRBV10-3
j_call: TRBJ2-2

cdr3_nt: TGTGCCAGCAGCTTAGCGGGACAGACGAACACTGAAGCTTTCTTT
cdr3_aa: CASSLAGQTNTEAFF
d_call: TRBD1
clone_size: NA
v_call: TRBV7-2
j_call: TRBJ1-1

cdr3_nt: TGCAGCGCCGGCTCTGAAAAACTGTTTTTT
cdr3_aa: CSAGSEKLFF
d_call: NA
clone_size: NA
v_call: TRBV29-1
j_call: TRBJ1-4

cdr3_nt: TGTGCCAGCAGGGGCGGCTCCTACAATGAGCAGTTCTTC
cdr3_aa: CASRGGSYNEQFF
d_call: NA
clone_size: once
v_call: TRBV2
j_call: TRBJ2-1

cdr3_nt: TGTGCCACTGGTCTTTTCAATCAGCCCCAGCATTTT
cdr3_aa: CATGLFNQPQHF
d_call: NA
clone_size: few
v_call: TRBV19
j_call: TRBJ1-5

cdr3_nt: TGTGCCAGTAGTAGATTCAGCTCCTACGAGCAGTACTTC
cdr3_aa: CASSRFSSYEQYF
d_call: NA
clone_size: few
v_call: TRBV19
j_call: TRBJ2-7

cdr3_nt: TGTGCCAGCAGCTTCGGCGGGGCCCGGGGGGATACGCAGTATTTT
cdr3_aa: CASSFGGARGDTQYF
d_call: NA
clone_size: NA
v_call: TRBV7-9
j_call: TRBJ2-3

cdr3_nt: TGTGCCAGCAGCTCCGGGGACAGAAGGAACACTGAAGCTTTCTTT
cdr3_aa: CASSSGDRRNTEAFF
d_call: TRBD1
clone_size: few
v_call: TRBV7-2
j_call: TRBJ1-1

cdr3_nt: TGCGCCAGCAGCTTGGAGGGGGCTAGTGGCTACACCTTC
cdr3_aa: CASSLEGASGYTF
d_call: TRBD1
clone_size: NA
v_call: TRBV5-1
j_call: TRBJ1-2

cdr3_nt: TGTGCCTGGAACCTAATCACAGATACGCAGTATTTT
cdr3_aa: CAWNLITDTQYF
d_call: NA
clone_size: once
v_call: TRBV30
j_call: TRBJ2-3

cdr3_nt: TGTGCCTCCCTGCAGGCCAGCGGGGGCACCGGGGAGCAGTACTTC
cdr3_aa: CASLQASGGTGEQYF
d_call: TRBD2
clone_size: NA
v_call: TRBV30
j_call: TRBJ2-7

cdr3_nt: TGTGCCAGCAGTACCGGACGGGTTAGCAATCAGCCCCAGCATTTT
cdr3_aa: CASSTGRVSNQPQHF
d_call: NA
clone_size: NA
v_call: TRBV6-5
j_call: TRBJ1-5

cdr3_nt: TGTGCCAGCAGTGAAGCGCTCGGGACCCCCGGGCCCAAAAACATTCAGTACTTC
cdr3_aa: CASSEALGTPGPKNIQYF
d_call: NA
clone_size: NA
v_call: TRBV6-1
j_call: TRBJ2-4

cdr3_nt: TGTGCCTGGAGTGTAGGGGGCAGCAGCAATCAGCCCCAGCATTTT
cdr3_aa: CAWSVGGSSNQPQHF
d_call: TRBD1
clone_size: NA
v_call: TRBV30
j_call: TRBJ1-5

cdr3_nt: TGTGCCAGCAGCCAAGCCCTGTACACTGAAGCTTTCTTT
cdr3_aa: CASSQALYTEAFF
d_call: NA
clone_size: few
v_call: TRBV14
j_call: TRBJ1-1

cdr3_nt: TGTGCCAGTAGTATGACTGGGCCCACTGAAGCTTTCTTT
cdr3_aa: CASSMTGPTEAFF
d_call: NA
clone_size: NA
v_call: TRBV19
j_call: TRBJ1-1

cdr3_nt: TGTGCCAGCAGCTTAGCGCATCCAGCCCTTGAAGCTTTCTTT
cdr3_aa: CASSLAHPALEAFF
d_call: NA
clone_size: NA
v_call: TRBV7-2
j_call: TRBJ1-1

cdr3_nt: TGTGCCTGGTCACATGACATGAACACTGAAGCTTTCTTT
cdr3_aa: CAWSHDMNTEAFF
d_call: NA
clone_size: few
v_call: TRBV30
j_call: TRBJ1-1